What follows are 7 T cell receptor beta chains derived from one specimen sequenced in a study of cytomegalovirus exposure and HLA in healthy donors. Use of 60 Vbeta and 13 Jbeta primers characterized the PCR. Repertoires were generated with immunoSEQ multiplex PCR, while TCRdb's copy carries only in-frame clones and drops some. The sample comprises approximately 100,000 clones, about 68% of which are singletons, and less than 15% rests with the top ten. Sequenced input: PBMCs. These receptors all stem from a male donor in good health and CMV-seropositive.

The rearrangement joins TRBV5-1 to TRBJ2-7, with D possibly being TRBD2 (5 bases). Germline values: CDR1 SGHRS, CDR2 YFSETQ. The V end was cut by 4 bases, the J end by 2 bases, with 13 bases between. The CDR3 is 14 residues long. The CDR3 coding sequence is TGCGCCAGCAGCCCCTTAGGAGGAACCTACGAGCAGTACTTC. It codes for CASSPLGGTYEQYF.

The chain carries TRBV5-1 and TRBJ1-1; 9 bases are a match to TRBD1. Germline V CDR1 and CDR2: SGHRS, YFSETQ. Trimming cost V 4 bases and J 1 base; bases outside gene matches: 11. This CDR3 is built from 17 residues. The CDR3 here is CASSPRPGTGTNTEAFF. The CDR3 DNA reads as TGCGCCAGCAGCCCCCGTCCCGGGACAGGGACGAACACTGAAGCTTTCTTT. The full variable domain, with the rest looked up from reference TRBV5-1 and TRBJ1-1, is KAGVTQTPRYLIKTRGQQVTLSCSPISGHRSVSWYQQTPGQGLQFLFEYFSETQRNKGNFPGRFSGRQFSNSRSEMNVSTLELGDSALYLCASSPRPGTGTNTEAFFGQGTRLTVV.

The CDR3 coding sequence is TGCAGCGTGGGATTGGGACTAGCGGGAGGGGAGACCCAGTACTTC. It codes for CSVGLGLAGGETQYF. V usage is TRBV29-1 and J usage is TRBJ2-5, with 16 bases aligning to TRBD2. V gave up 6 bases and J gave up 5 bases; unmatched junction bases: 6. Germline loops: CDR1 SQVTM, CDR2 ANQGSEA. This CDR3 spans 15 amino acids.

This clone showed up just a few times. CDR3 nucleotides: TGTGCCAGTACTACGGGACTCGCCAATGAGCAGTTCTTC. Translated: CASTTGLANEQFF. The rearrangement joins TRBV19 to TRBJ2-1; maybe TRBD2 (6 bases). The CDR3 consists of 13 residues. Per germline, CDR1 LNHDA and CDR2 SQIVND (reference sequence). Trimming shortened V by 7 bases and J by 6 bases, and 13 bases separated the two germline ends.

The CDR3 nucleotides read TGCGCCACCTCCGAACTAAGAAACAGGGGTGGCTACACCTTC. It codes for CATSELRNRGGYTF. The V and J genes are TRBV10-2 and TRBJ1-2; 7 nucleotides line up with TRBD1. The CDR3 contains 14 residues. V shed 10 bases and J 7 bases; nucleotides not matched to a gene: 15. Germline V gene sequence: CDR1 WSHSY, CDR2 SAAADI.

The genes are TRBV30 and TRBJ2-3, with D maybe TRBD1 (5 bases). The CDR3 runs to 15 residues. Trimming cost V 3 bases and J 0 bases, with 13 bases left between them. CDR1 and CDR2 from the germline V gene are GTSNPN and SVGIG (reference sequence). The CDR3 DNA sequence: TGTGCCTGGAGCGGGCTAGGGGCTAGCACAGATACGCAGTATTTT. Translated, it gives CAWSGLGASTDTQYF. Full variable domain (missing parts from reference TRBV30 and TRBJ2-3): SQTIHQWPATLVQPVGSPLSLECTVEGTSNPNLYWYRQAAGRGLQLLFYSVGIGQISSEVPQNLSASRPQDRQFILSSKKLLLSDSGFYLCAWSGLGASTDTQYFGPGTRLTVL.

The chain couples TRBV27 to TRBJ2-7; 8 bases map to TRBD1. Germline V gene sequence: CDR1 MNHEY, CDR2 SMNVEV (reference sequence). CDR3 length: 13 amino acids. V gave up 6 bases and J gave up 4 bases; unmatched junction bases: 5. This chain's CDR3 is CASRPGQEYEQYF. Written as DNA, the CDR3 is TGTGCCAGCAGACCGGGACAGGAGTACGAGCAGTACTTC.